One sample yielded the 17 T cell receptor beta chains listed below, sequenced in a study of shared clonotypes between healthy human individuals. Sequencing was performed with immunoSEQ multiplex PCR; in TCRdb, only in-frame clones are kept and a portion is missing. The table has 450,000 to 500,000 clones, around 80% seen once; the top ten hold approximately 13%. Sequenced material: PBMCs. The receptor source for this set is a woman between 35 and 50 years old in good health. Some clones in this sample may be carry-over from other donors' samples.

The genes are TRBV4-2 and TRBJ1-2; D call uncertain. CDR1 is LGHNA and CDR2 is YNFKEQ in the germline V gene. V lost 6 bases and J lost 4, with 24 bases in between. CDR3 length: 17 amino acids. CDR3 sequence: CASSYGRREGELYGYTF. CDR3 coding DNA: TGTGCCAGCAGTTATGGACGGAGGGAGGGTGAGCTCTATGGCTACACCTTC.

About this clone: Germline and junction disagree at one end, which may indicate a read error. Other DNA sequences in the sample encode the same CDR3. The CDR3 here is CASSPWEQANEKLFF. The CDR3 region has the DNA TGTGCAAGTAGCCCTTGGGAGCAGGCAAATGAAAAACTGTTTTTT. The V and J genes are TRBV19 and TRBJ1-4; D gene unclear. Germline-derived CDR1 and CDR2 are LNHDA and SQIVND (reference sequence). The CDR3 contains 15 residues.

This sequence joins TRBV12-5 and TRBJ2-2, with unresolved D. The CDR3 has 13 amino acids. Germline CDR1 and CDR2: LGHNT and FRNRAP. Trimming removed 1 base from V and 5 bases from J, with 5 bases in between. CDR3 sequence (DNA): TGTGCTAGTGGTTTGGCTGGTACCGGGGAGCTGTTTTTT. Protein product: CASGLAGTGELFF. The full variable domain, in which reference TRBV12-5 and TRBJ2-2 provide the parts outside the CDR3, is DARVTQTPRHKVTEMGQEVTMRCQPILGHNTVFWYRQTMMQGLELLAYFRNRAPLDDSGMPKDRFSAEMPDATLATLKIQPSEPRDSAVYFCASGLAGTGELFFGEGSRLTVL.

This chain connects TRBV29-1 to TRBJ1-2; D unresolved. Per germline, CDR1 SQVTM and CDR2 ANQGSEA. Trimming cost V 5 bases and J 2 bases, with 6 bases left between them. This CDR3 has 11 residues. Here the CDR3 DNA reads TGCAGCGTTTTTCAGAACTATGGCTACACCTTC. It codes for CSVFQNYGYTF.

Regarding this clone: In the same sample, other DNA sequences code for this CDR3. The V call is TRBV7-2, the J call TRBJ1-5, with D uncertain. V shed 0 bases and J shed 4 bases, with 13 bases lying between them. The CDR3 loop spans 16 amino acids. Germline V gene data show CDR1 as SGHTA and CDR2 as FQGNSA. The CDR3 loop is CASSLAAAAGNQPQHF. The CDR3 DNA reads as TGTGCCAGCAGCTTAGCGGCCGCAGCCGGTAATCAGCCCCAGCATTTT.

J is TRBJ2-5 and V is TRBV30; 9 bases are shared with TRBD1. Germline CDR1 is GTSNPN and CDR2 is SVGIG (reference sequence). V was clipped by 3 bases and J by 5 bases; unmatched bases: 10. The CDR3 has 15 amino acids. The CDR3 sequence: CAWSFTTGGGETQYF. CDR3 DNA: TGTGCCTGGAGCTTTACAACAGGGGGCGGGGAGACCCAGTACTTC.

The rearrangement links TRBV9 to TRBJ2-1; either TRBD1 or TRBD2 may supply D (5 bases each). The CDR3 is 17 residues long. Trimming left V 4 bases short and J 3 bases short, with 20 bases between. Per the germline V gene, CDR1 is SGDLS and CDR2 is YYNGEE. In DNA form, the CDR3 reads TGTGCCAGCAGCCATCCCCCTGGGACGGCCCTCTACAATGAGCAGTTCTTC. Its translation: CASSHPPGTALYNEQFF.

This rearrangement joins TRBV30 to TRBJ2-5, with 8 bases lining up with TRBD1. The germline V gene has CDR1 GTSNPN and CDR2 SVGIG (reference sequence). The CDR3 length is 14 residues. Losses at the gene ends were 3 bases for V and 11 bases for J; bases not matched to a gene: 14. The DNA of the CDR3 is TGTGCCTGGAGGCAGGCAGGGGGCAGCTGGGAGCAGTACTTC. Translation gives CAWRQAGGSWEQYF.

The rearrangement links TRBV6-1 to TRBJ2-7; D might be TRBD2 (5 bases). Germline values: CDR1 MNHNS, CDR2 SASEGT. Trimming pared 6 bases from V and 3 bases from J, leaving 15 bases between. This CDR3 has 14 residues. The CDR3: CASRREDRHYEQYF. DNA for the CDR3: TGTGCCAGCAGGAGGGAAGACCGACACTACGAGCAGTACTTC.

This sequence joins TRBV11-2 and TRBJ1-1; D is undetermined. From germline, CDR1 is SGHAT and CDR2 FQNNGV. CDR3 length equals 13 residues. V lost 1 base and J 7 bases, leaving 10 bases between the germline ends. The CDR3 DNA reads TGTGCCAGCAGCTTAGGAGGGTCGAGTGAAGCTTTCTTT. Residues: CASSLGGSSEAFF.

The J gene is TRBJ1-4, the V gene TRBV5-8; D is undetermined. V was trimmed by 5 bases and J by 4 bases, leaving 12 bases between them. Germline CDR1 is SGHTS and CDR2 is YDEGEE. CDR3 length equals 14 residues. In DNA form, the CDR3 reads TGTGCCAGCAGTGGGCAGCCCCTTAATGAAAAACTGTTTTTT. Its protein is CASSGQPLNEKLFF.

The V and J genes are TRBV4-1 and TRBJ1-1, with D unresolved. This CDR3 has 15 amino acids. Germline lookup yields CDR1 MGHRA and CDR2 YSYEKL. V was pared by 5 bases and J by 4 bases, with 17 bases between. CDR3 in DNA: TGCGCCAGCAGCACGGTCGGTGGGTTGGGCACTGAAGCTTTCTTT. Translating gives CASSTVGGLGTEAFF.

This chain joins TRBV27 and TRBJ2-7; 9 bases match TRBD1. Germline-derived CDR1 and CDR2 are MNHEY and SMNVEV (reference sequence). Trimming cost V 11 bases and J 7 bases; bases outside gene matches: 15. The CDR3 is made up of 14 amino acids. The CDR3 here is CASSPTGGVGEQYF. Here the CDR3 DNA reads TGTGCCTCATCCCCTACAGGGGGCGTGGGGGAGCAGTACTTC.

The gene calls are TRBV5-1 and TRBJ1-4; 10 bases are a match to TRBD1. Trimming removed 4 bases from V and 0 bases from J; junction bases left unmatched: 6. The CDR3 length is 17 residues. The germline gives CDR1 SGHRS, CDR2 YFSETQ. The DNA of the CDR3 is TGCGCCAGCAGCCCGGGACAGGGGATTGCAACTAATGAAAAACTGTTTTTT. It translates to CASSPGQGIATNEKLFF.

Turning to this clone: This likely reflects a read error, since a far larger clone is one base away. CDR3 in DNA: TGTGCCTGGAGTTTACAAGGCGAGCAGTGCTTC. Amino acid sequence: CAWSLQGEQCF. The chain uses TRBV30 and TRBJ2-7, with D uncertain. From germline, CDR1 is GTSNPN and CDR2 SVGIG (reference sequence). The CDR3 runs 11 residues.

The sample holds a few counts of this clone. This sequence joins TRBV4-1 and TRBJ2-7; possibly TRBD1 for D (6 bases). Per the germline V gene, CDR1 is MGHRA and CDR2 is YSYEKL. With 6 bases removed from V and 0 bases from J, the gap between germline ends came to 9 bases. The CDR3 spans 13 residues. DNA of the CDR3: TGCGCCAGCAGAGGGGACACCTCCTACGAGCAGTACTTC. Its protein product is CASRGDTSYEQYF.

Only one count was recorded for this clone. The chain employs TRBV11-2 and TRBJ2-7; D gene unclear. The V gene lost 4 bases and the J gene lost 6 bases, with 13 bases spanning the gap. The CDR3 contains 13 residues. Per the germline V gene, CDR1 is SGHAT and CDR2 is FQNNGV. In DNA, the CDR3 is TGTGCCAGCAGCTCCCAGCTGGGGTTCGAGCAGTACTTC. Its protein product is CASSSQLGFEQYF.